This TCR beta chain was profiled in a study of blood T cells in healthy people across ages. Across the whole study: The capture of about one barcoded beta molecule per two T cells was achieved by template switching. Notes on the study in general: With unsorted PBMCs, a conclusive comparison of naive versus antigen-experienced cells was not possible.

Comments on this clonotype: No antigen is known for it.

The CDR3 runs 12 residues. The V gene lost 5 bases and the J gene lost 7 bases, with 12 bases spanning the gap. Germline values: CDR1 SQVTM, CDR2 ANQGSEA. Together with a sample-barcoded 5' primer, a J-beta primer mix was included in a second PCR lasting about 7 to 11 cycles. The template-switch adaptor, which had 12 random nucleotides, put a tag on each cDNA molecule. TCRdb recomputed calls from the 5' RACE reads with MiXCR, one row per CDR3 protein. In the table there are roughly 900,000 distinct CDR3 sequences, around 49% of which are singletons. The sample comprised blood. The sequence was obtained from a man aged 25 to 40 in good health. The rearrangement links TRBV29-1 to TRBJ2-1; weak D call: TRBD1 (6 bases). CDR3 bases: TGCAGCGTTCCAGGGGTAATAAATGAGCAGTTCTTC. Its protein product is CSVPGVINEQFF.